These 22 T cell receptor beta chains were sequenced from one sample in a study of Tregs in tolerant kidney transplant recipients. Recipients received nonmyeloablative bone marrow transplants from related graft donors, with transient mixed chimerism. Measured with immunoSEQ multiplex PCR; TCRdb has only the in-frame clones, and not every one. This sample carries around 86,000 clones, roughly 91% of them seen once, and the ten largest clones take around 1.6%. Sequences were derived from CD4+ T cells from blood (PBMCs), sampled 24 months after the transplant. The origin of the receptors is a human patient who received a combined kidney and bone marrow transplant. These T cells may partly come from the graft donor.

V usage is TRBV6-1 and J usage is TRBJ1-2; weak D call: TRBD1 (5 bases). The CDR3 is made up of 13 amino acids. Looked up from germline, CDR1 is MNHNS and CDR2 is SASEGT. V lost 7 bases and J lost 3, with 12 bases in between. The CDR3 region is CASKQGSHYGYTF. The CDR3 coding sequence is TGTGCCAGCAAGCAGGGAAGCCACTATGGCTACACCTTC.

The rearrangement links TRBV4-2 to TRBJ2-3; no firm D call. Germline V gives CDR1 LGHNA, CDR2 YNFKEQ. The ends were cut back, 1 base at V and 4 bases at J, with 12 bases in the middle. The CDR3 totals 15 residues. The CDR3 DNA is TGTGCCAGCAGCCAAGGGCCTCAGAGCGCAGATACGCAGTATTTT. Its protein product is CASSQGPQSADTQYF.

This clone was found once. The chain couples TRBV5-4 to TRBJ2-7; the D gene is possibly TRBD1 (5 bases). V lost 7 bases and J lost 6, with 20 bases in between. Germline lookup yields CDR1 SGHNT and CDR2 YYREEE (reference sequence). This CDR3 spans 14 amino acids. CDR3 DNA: TGTGCCAGCGGGGTGGGGCAAATGTCCCCCGAGCAGTACTTC. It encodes CASGVGQMSPEQYF. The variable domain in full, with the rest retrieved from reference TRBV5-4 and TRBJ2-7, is ETGVTQSPTHLIKTRGQQVTLRCSSQSGHNTVSWYQQALGQGPQFIFQYYREEENGRGNFPPRFSGLQFPNYSSELNVNALELDDSALYLCASGVGQMSPEQYFGPGTRLTVT.

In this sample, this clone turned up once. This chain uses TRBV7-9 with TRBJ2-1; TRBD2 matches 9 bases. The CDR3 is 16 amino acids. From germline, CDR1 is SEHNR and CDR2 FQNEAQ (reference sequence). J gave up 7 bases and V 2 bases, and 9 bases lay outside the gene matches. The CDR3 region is CASSLPAGGPGNEQFF. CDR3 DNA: TGTGCCAGCAGCTTACCGGCGGGAGGGCCCGGGAATGAGCAGTTCTTC.

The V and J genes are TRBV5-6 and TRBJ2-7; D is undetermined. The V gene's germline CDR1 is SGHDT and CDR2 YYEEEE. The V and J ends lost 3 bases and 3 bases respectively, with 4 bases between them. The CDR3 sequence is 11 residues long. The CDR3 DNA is TGTGCCAGCAGCTCCTTCTACGAGCAGTACTTC. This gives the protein CASSSFYEQYF.

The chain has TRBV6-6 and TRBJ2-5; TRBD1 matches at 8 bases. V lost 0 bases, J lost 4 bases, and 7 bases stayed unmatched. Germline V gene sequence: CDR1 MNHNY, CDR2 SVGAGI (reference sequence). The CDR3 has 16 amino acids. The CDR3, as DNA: TGTGCCAGCAGTTACTCCGGCAGGGGGCAGGGAGAGACCCAGTACTTC. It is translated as CASSYSGRGQGETQYF.

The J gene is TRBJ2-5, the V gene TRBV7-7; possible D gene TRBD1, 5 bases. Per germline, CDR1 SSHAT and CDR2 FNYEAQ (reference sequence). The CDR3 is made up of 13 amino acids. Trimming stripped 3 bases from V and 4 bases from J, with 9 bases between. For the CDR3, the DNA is TGTGCCAGCAGCTTCAGGGTAGGAGAGACCCAGTACTTC. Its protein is CASSFRVGETQYF.

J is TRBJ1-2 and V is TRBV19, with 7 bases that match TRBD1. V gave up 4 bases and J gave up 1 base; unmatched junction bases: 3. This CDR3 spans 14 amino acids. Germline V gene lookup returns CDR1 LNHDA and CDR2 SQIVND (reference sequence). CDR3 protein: CASSKGQNNYGYTF. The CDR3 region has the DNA TGTGCCAGTAGTAAGGGACAGAATAACTATGGCTACACCTTC.

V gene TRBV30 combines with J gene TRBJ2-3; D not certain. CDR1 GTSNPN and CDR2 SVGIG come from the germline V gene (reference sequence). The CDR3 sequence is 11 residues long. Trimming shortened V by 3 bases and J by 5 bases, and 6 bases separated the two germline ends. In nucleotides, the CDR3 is TGTGCCTGGAGCGCTAGAGATACGCAGTATTTT. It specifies CAWSARDTQYF.

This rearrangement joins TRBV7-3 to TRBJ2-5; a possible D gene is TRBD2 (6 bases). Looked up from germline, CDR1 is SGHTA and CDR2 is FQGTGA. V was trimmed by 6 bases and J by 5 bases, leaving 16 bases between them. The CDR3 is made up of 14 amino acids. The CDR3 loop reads CASRPTRAEETQYF. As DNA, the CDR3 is TGTGCCAGCAGGCCGACTAGGGCAGAGGAGACCCAGTACTTC.

The CDR3 nucleotides read TGCGCCAGCAGCCACCAACACAGGGGAAGTGTCACTGAAGCTTTCTTT. Translated, it gives CASSHQHRGSVTEAFF. The chain couples TRBV4-3 to TRBJ1-1, with 7 bases that match TRBD1. Germline values: CDR1 LGHNA, CDR2 YSLEER. The junction had 11 bases not matched to a gene; V was cut back by 3 bases and J by 4 bases. The CDR3 is 16 amino acids.

This chain's CDR3 is CASSQRTSGEETQYF. The CDR3 DNA reads as TGCGCCAGCAGCCAGAGGACTAGCGGGGAAGAGACCCAGTACTTC. The chain has TRBV4-3 and TRBJ2-5, with 12 positions matching TRBD2. The CDR3 has 15 residues. V trimming: 3 bases; J trimming: 3 bases; junction bases outside the gene matches: 2. Germline assignment: CDR1 LGHNA and CDR2 YSLEER.

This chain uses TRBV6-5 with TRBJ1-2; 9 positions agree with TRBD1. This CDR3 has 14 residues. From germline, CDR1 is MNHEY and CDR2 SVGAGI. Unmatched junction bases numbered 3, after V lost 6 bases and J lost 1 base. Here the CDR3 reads CASSRTGDNYGYTF. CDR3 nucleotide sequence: TGTGCCAGCAGCCGGACAGGGGATAACTATGGCTACACCTTC.

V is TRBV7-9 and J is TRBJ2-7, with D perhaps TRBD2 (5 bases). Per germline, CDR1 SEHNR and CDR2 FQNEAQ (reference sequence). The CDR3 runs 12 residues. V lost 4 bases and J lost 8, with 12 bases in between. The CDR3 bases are TGTGCCAGCAGCTCCCCGTCGGGGAAGCAGTACTTC. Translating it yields CASSSPSGKQYF.

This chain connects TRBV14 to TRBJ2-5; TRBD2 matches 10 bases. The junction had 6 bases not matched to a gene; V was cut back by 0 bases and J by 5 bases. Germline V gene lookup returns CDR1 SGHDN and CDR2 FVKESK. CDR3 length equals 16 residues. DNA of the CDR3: TGTGCCAGCAGCCAAGATCGAGTAGCGGGAGGCGAGACCCAGTACTTC. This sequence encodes CASSQDRVAGGETQYF.

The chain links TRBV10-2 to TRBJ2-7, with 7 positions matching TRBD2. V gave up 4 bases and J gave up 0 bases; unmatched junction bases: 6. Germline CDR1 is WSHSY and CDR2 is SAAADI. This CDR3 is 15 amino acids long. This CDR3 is CASSVGSGFSYEQYF. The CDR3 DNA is TGCGCCAGCAGTGTTGGTAGCGGGTTCTCCTACGAGCAGTACTTC.

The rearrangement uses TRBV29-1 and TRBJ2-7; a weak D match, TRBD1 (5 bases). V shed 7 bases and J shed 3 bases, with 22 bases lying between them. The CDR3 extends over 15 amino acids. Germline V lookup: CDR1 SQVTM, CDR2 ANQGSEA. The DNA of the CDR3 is TGCAGCGCGAGGTTGATTAACGGACAATACTACGAGCAGTACTTC. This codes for CSARLINGQYYEQYF.

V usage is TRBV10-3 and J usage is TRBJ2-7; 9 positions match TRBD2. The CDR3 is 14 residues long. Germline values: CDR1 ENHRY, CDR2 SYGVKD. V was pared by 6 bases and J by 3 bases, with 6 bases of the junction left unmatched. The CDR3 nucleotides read TGTGCCATCAGGACTAGCGGTACCTTCTACGAGCAGTACTTC. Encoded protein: CAIRTSGTFYEQYF.

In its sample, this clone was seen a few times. Here the CDR3 reads CASSQVPGEKLFF. In nucleotides, the CDR3 is TGCGCCAGCAGCCAAGTCCCGGGGGAAAAACTGTTTTTT. The chain employs TRBV4-1 and TRBJ1-4, with no clear D. Trimming pared 1 base from V and 8 bases from J, leaving 8 bases between. The germline CDR1 and CDR2 sequences are MGHRA and YSYEKL. The CDR3 is 13 residues long.

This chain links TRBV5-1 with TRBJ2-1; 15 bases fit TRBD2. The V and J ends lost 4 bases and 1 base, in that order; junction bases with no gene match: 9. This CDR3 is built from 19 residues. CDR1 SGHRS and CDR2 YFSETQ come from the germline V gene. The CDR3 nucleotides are TGCGCCAGCAGCATCGTCCCGGGACTAGCGGGGGGATCCTACAATGAGCAGTTCTTC. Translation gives CASSIVPGLAGGSYNEQFF.

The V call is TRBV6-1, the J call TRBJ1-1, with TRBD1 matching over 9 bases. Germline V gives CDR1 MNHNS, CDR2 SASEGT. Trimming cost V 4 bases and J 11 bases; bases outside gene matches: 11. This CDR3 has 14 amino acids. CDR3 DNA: TGTGCCAGCAGTGCTTCCGGGACAGGGTATCGGGCTTTCTTT. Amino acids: CASSASGTGYRAFF.

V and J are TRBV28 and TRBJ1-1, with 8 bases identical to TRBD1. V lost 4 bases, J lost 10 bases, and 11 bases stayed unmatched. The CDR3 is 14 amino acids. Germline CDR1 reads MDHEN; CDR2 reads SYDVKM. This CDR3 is CASSSYQTGDRAFF. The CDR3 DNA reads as TGTGCCAGCAGTTCCTATCAGACAGGGGATAGAGCTTTCTTT.